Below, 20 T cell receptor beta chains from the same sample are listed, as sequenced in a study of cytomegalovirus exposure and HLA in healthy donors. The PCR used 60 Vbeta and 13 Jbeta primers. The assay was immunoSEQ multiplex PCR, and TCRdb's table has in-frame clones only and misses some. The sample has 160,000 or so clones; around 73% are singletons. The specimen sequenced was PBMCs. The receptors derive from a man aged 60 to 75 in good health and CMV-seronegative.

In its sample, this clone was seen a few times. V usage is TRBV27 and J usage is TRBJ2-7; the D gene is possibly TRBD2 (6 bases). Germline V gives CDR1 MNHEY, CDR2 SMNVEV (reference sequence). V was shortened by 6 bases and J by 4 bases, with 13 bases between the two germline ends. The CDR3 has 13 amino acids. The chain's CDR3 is CASSGTLAYEQYF. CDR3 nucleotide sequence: TGTGCCAGCAGCGGGACTCTGGCGTACGAGCAGTACTTC.

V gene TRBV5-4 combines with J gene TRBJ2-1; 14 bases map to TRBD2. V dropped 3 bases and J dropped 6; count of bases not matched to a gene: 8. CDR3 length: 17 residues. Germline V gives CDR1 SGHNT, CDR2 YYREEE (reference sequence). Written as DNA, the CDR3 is TGTGCCAGCAGCTCGGGACTAGCGGGGGTACATGTCAATGAGCAGTTCTTC. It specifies CASSSGLAGVHVNEQFF.

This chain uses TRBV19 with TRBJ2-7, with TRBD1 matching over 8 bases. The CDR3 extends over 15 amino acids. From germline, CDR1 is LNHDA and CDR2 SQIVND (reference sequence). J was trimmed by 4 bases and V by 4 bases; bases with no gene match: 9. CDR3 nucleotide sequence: TGTGCCAGTAGTAAAGGAGGACAGGGCAGGTACGAGCAGTACTTC. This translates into CASSKGGQGRYEQYF.

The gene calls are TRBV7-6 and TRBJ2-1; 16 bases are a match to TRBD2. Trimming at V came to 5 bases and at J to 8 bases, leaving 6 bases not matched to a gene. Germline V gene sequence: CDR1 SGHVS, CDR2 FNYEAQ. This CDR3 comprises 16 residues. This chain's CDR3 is CASSAGTSGGGYEQFF. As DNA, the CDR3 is TGTGCCAGCAGCGCTGGGACTAGCGGGGGGGGCTATGAGCAGTTCTTC.

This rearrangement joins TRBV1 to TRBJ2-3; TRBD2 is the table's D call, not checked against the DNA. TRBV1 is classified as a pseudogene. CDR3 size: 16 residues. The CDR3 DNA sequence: TGCACCAGCAGCCACCGGCGGAGACCCTTCACAGATACGCAGTATTTT. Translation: CTSSHRRRPFTDTQYF.

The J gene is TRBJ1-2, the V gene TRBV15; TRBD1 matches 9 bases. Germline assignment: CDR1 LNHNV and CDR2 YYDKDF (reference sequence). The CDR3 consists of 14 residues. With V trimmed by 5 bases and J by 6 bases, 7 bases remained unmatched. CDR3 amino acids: CATSLNRGPDGYTF. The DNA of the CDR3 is TGTGCCACCAGCCTTAACAGGGGGCCGGATGGCTACACCTTC.

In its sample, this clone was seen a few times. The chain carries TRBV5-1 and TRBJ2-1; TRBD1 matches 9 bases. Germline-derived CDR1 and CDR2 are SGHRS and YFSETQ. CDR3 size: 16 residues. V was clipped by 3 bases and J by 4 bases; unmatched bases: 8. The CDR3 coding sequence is TGCGCCAGCAGCTCAACCTACAGGGGGCGGTACAATGAGCAGTTCTTC. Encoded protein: CASSSTYRGRYNEQFF.

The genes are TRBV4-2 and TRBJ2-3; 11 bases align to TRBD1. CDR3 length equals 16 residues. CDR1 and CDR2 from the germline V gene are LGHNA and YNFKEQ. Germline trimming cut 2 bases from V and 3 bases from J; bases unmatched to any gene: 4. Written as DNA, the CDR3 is TGTGCCAGCAGCCAAATGGACAGGGGGCTTACAGATACGCAGTATTTT. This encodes CASSQMDRGLTDTQYF.

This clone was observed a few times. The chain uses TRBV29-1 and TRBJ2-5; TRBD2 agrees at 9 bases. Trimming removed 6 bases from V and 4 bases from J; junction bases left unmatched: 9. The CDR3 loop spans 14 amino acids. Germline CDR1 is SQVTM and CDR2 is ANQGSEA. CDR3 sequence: CSVSFDSGGETQYF. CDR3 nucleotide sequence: TGCAGCGTCTCTTTCGATAGCGGGGGAGAGACCCAGTACTTC.

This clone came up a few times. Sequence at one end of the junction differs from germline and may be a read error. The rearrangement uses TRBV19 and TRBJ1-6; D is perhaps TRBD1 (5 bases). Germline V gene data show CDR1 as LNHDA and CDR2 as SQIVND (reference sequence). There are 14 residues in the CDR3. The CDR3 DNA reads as TGTGCCAGTCAGGGTACAGGTTTACCCTCACCCCTCAACTTT. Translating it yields CASQGTGLPSPLNF.

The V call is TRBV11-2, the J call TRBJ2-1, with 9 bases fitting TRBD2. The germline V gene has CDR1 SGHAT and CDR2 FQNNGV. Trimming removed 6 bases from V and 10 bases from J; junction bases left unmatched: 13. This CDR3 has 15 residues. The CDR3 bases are TGTGCCAGCAGACCCGGACTAGCGTCCCCGGCAGAGCAGTTCTTC. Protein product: CASRPGLASPAEQFF.

CDR3 amino acids: CASSNQDTAFGNEQFF. DNA for the CDR3: TGTGCCAGTAGTAACCAAGACACGGCCTTTGGGAATGAGCAGTTCTTC. This sequence joins TRBV19 and TRBJ2-1; the D is unclear. The CDR3 length is 16 residues. Germline loops: CDR1 LNHDA, CDR2 SQIVND (reference sequence). Trimming left V 4 bases short and J 7 bases short, with 20 bases between.

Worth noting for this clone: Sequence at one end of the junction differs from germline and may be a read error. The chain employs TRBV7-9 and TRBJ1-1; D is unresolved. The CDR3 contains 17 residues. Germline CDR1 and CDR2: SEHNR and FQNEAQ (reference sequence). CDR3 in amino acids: CSSSLAPRPGVNTEAFF. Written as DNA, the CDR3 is TGTTCCAGCAGCTTAGCGCCCCGGCCCGGGGTGAACACTGAAGCTTTCTTT.

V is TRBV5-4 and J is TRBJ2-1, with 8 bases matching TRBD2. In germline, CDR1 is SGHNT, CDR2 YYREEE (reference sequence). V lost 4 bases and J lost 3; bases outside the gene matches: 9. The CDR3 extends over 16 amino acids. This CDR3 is CASSPDWSGSYNEQFF. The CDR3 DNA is TGTGCCAGCAGCCCTGACTGGAGCGGGAGCTACAATGAGCAGTTCTTC.

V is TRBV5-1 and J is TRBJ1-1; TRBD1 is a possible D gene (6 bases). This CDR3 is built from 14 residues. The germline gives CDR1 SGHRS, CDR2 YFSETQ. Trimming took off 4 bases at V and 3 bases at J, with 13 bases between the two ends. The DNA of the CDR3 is TGCGCCAGCAGCCTGCCGACAGGCCACACTGAAGCTTTCTTT. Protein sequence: CASSLPTGHTEAFF.

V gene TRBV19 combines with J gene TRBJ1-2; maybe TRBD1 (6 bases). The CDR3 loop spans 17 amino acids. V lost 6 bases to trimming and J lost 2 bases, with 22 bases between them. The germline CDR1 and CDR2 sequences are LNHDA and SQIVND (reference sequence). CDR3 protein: CASRPQTGHGENYGYTF. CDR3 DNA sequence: TGTGCCAGTAGGCCCCAGACAGGTCACGGGGAGAACTATGGCTACACCTTC.

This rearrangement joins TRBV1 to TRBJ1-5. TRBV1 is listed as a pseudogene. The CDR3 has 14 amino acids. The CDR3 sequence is CTSSQDPGFQPQNF. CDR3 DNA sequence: TGCACCAGCAGCCAAGATCCGGGTTTCCAGCCCCAGAATTTT.

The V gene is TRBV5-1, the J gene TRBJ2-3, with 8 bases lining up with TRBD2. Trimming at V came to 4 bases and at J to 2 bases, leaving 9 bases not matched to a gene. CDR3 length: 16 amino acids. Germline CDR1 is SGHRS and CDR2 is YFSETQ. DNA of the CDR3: TGCGCCAGCAGCCAAACCGGGACTAGGGCCACAGATACGCAGTATTTT. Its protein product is CASSQTGTRATDTQYF.

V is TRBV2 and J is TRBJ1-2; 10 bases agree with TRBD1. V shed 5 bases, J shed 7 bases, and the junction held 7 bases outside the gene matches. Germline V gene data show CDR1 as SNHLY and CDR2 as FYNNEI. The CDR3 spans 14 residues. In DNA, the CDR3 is TGTGCCAGCAGTAATACCGGGACAGGGGCTGGCTACACCTTC. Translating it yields CASSNTGTGAGYTF.

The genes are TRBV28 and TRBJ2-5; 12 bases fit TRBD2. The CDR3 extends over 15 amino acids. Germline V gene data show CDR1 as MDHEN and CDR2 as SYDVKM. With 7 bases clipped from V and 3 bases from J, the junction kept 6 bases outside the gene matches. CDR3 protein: CASTTRTSGKETQYF. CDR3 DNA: TGTGCCAGCACCACCCGGACTAGCGGGAAAGAGACCCAGTACTTC.